Listed below are T cell receptor beta chains from one sample, sequenced in a study of blood T cells in healthy people across ages. In TCRdb, the 5' RACE reads were re-called with MiXCR into one record per CDR3 protein. The table lists 750,000 to 1,000,000 distinct CDR3 sequences, roughly 29% of them singletons. The sample was also reused in another study, on T cells of mothers and their children.

Sequencing was done on a sample of blood. These receptors all stem from a woman aged 35 to 49 in good health. The conserved cysteine and the conserved F or W are not part of the CDR3 here. Not every row has a clone size; where given, it reads once, few, many or a size class.

CDR3	size	V	J
ASSHGRGDNSPLH	few	TRBV12-3/TRBV12-4	TRBJ1-6
ASSNGQGATGELF	NA	TRBV5-1	TRBJ2-2
ASSNAPPATNEKLF	NA	TRBV5-1	TRBJ1-4
ASWLGGLKTLGETQY	few	TRBV21-1	TRBJ2-5
ASSRTSGSSTYEQY	NA	TRBV6-2/TRBV6-3	TRBJ2-7
ASSSEGTGWAPQH	few	TRBV7-2	TRBJ1-5
ASSLPGADTQY	NA	TRBV7-2	TRBJ2-3
ASSLVGGVDF	many	TRBV7-2	TRBJ1-1
SARDVRGGSNQPQH	few	TRBV20-1	TRBJ1-5
ASKRGPGTGGHEQY	few	TRBV5-1	TRBJ2-7
ASSGFWAGGLFDEQF	few	TRBV2	TRBJ2-1